The 18 T cell receptor beta chains below all came from one sample that was sequenced in a study of blood T cell repertoires in COVID-19. Some clones are missing from TCRdb's copy, which holds only in-frame ones; the method was immunoSEQ multiplex PCR. The sample holds 300,000 to 400,000 clones; over 70% are singletons and the top ten take about 6%. The sequenced sample consisted of peripheral blood. The receptors come from a woman in her forties or fifties with COVID-19, enrolled during active disease.

J is TRBJ2-7 and V is TRBV6-2 or TRBV6-3; maybe TRBD2 (5 bases). Trimming stripped 0 bases from V and 6 bases from J, with 15 bases between. Germline V gives CDR1 MNHEY, CDR2 SVGEGT. This CDR3 has 15 amino acids. The CDR3 protein is CASSYSEGWALEQYF. CDR3 DNA: TGTGCCAGCAGTTACTCTGAGGGCTGGGCGCTCGAGCAGTACTTC.

This chain connects TRBV6-5 to TRBJ1-1; 9 bases are shared with TRBD1. The germline V gene has CDR1 MNHEY and CDR2 SVGAGI. The junction had 3 bases not matched to a gene; V was cut back by 2 bases and J by 5 bases. The CDR3 is made up of 14 amino acids. The CDR3 region is CASSYDRGGTEAFF. CDR3 nucleotides: TGTGCCAGCAGTTACGACAGGGGGGGGACTGAAGCTTTCTTT.

V usage is TRBV11-3 and J usage is TRBJ2-1; a weak D match, TRBD1 (5 bases). V was pared by 1 base and J by 1 base, with 8 bases between. Germline assignment: CDR1 SGHNT and CDR2 YENEEA. The CDR3 consists of 15 residues. CDR3 DNA: TGTGCCAGCAGCTTAGGTCAGGGTTCCTACAATGAGCAGTTCTTC. It translates to CASSLGQGSYNEQFF.

V and J are TRBV27 and TRBJ1-5, with TRBD1 matching over 9 bases. CDR1 is MNHEY and CDR2 is SMNVEV in the germline V gene (reference sequence). The CDR3 has 15 residues. V lost 3 bases to trimming and J lost 4 bases; unmatched junction nucleotides: 4. Here the CDR3 DNA reads TGTGCCAGCAGTTTCGGACAGGGGTTAAATCAGCCCCAGCATTTT. Residues: CASSFGQGLNQPQHF.

This clone was seen just once. The chain combines TRBV25-1 with TRBJ1-1, with D possibly being TRBD1 (6 bases). The CDR3 has 16 amino acids. Between the trimmed V and J ends, which lost 3 bases and 0 bases, there was a span of 14 bases. Looked up from germline, CDR1 is MGHDK and CDR2 is SYGVNS. For the CDR3, the DNA is TGTGCCAGCAGTGATCTCGCCAGGGGCCTGAACACTGAAGCTTTCTTT. Translation gives CASSDLARGLNTEAFF.

This rearrangement joins TRBV6-5 to TRBJ2-7; 8 bases match TRBD1. The CDR3 covers 13 residues. The germline CDR1 and CDR2 sequences are MNHEY and SVGAGI. Losses at the gene ends were 3 bases for V and 6 bases for J; bases not matched to a gene: 4. The DNA of the CDR3 is TGTGCCAGCAGTTATGACAGGGGTTCCGAGCAGTACTTC. It specifies CASSYDRGSEQYF.

The J gene is TRBJ2-4, the V gene TRBV19; maybe TRBD2 (5 bases). Trimming removed 1 base from V and 8 bases from J, with 12 bases in between. The germline V gene encodes CDR1 LNHDA and CDR2 SQIVND (reference sequence). CDR3 size: 14 residues. CDR3 bases: TGTGCCAGTAGTATAGCTAGCCCCAGCCACATTCAGTACTTC. Residues: CASSIASPSHIQYF.

In the case of this clone: Other DNA sequences from this sample encode an identical CDR3 as well. This sequence joins TRBV19 and TRBJ1-5; D perhaps matches TRBD1 (5 bases). Trimming removed 5 bases from V and 2 bases from J, with 7 bases in between. Germline CDR1 reads LNHDA; CDR2 reads SQIVND (reference sequence). The CDR3 loop spans 13 amino acids. The CDR3 DNA is TGTGCCAGTAGTTTCAGGGGCAATCAGCCCCAGCATTTT. Residues: CASSFRGNQPQHF.

The chain couples TRBV7-2 to TRBJ1-4, with 10 bases matching TRBD1. The CDR3 length is 16 residues. V gave up 5 bases and J gave up 4 bases; unmatched junction bases: 7. Per germline, CDR1 SGHTA and CDR2 FQGNSA. CDR3 amino acids: CASSGPGTGDNEKLFF. DNA for the CDR3: TGTGCCAGCAGCGGGCCCGGGACAGGGGATAATGAAAAACTGTTTTTT.

This sequence joins TRBV7-2 and TRBJ1-2, with D perhaps TRBD1 (5 bases). V lost 3 bases, J lost 4 bases, and 15 bases lay in between. The CDR3 sequence is 15 residues long. Germline V gives CDR1 SGHTA, CDR2 FQGNSA. CDR3 in amino acids: CASSFDSDGGYGYTF. CDR3 nucleotides: TGTGCCAGCAGCTTCGATTCGGACGGGGGCTATGGCTACACCTTC.

A single count supports this clone. J is TRBJ2-5 and V is TRBV3-1 (or the pseudogene TRBV3-2); maybe TRBD1 (6 bases). Trimming cost V 1 base and J 3 bases, with 15 bases left between them. The CDR3 sequence is 16 residues long. CDR1 is LGHDT, CDR2 YNNKEL, per germline (reference sequence). The CDR3 here is CASSQATGQQEETQYF. The CDR3 DNA follows: TGTGCCAGCAGCCAAGCTACGGGACAACAAGAAGAGACCCAGTACTTC.

This clone was counted between two and nine times. The gene calls are TRBV9 and TRBJ1-1; possibly TRBD1 for D (6 bases). The germline V and J ends were trimmed by 4 bases and 0 bases, with 13 bases remaining between them. The CDR3 extends over 15 amino acids. Germline V gene sequence: CDR1 SGDLS, CDR2 YYNGEE. This CDR3 reads CASSRRGRVNTEAFF. The CDR3 DNA follows: TGTGCCAGCAGCAGGAGGGGGAGGGTGAACACTGAAGCTTTCTTT.

The V gene is TRBV11-3, the J gene TRBJ1-1; TRBD1 is a possible D gene (6 bases). The CDR3 runs 17 residues. Germline-derived CDR1 and CDR2 are SGHNT and YENEEA. The V end was cut by 1 base, the J end by 1 base, with 16 bases between. CDR3 residues: CASSLGRGRGQNTEAFF. In DNA form, the CDR3 reads TGTGCCAGCAGCTTAGGAAGAGGCAGGGGACAGAACACTGAAGCTTTCTTT.

The V and J genes are TRBV6-5 and TRBJ1-1; D might be TRBD1 (5 bases). The CDR3 loop spans 14 amino acids. V shed 5 bases and J shed 2 bases, with 12 bases lying between them. Germline V gene data show CDR1 as MNHEY and CDR2 as SVGAGI. In DNA, the CDR3 is TGTGCCAGCAGTCGCGGGGCCGGTAACACTGAAGCTTTCTTT. Translated, it gives CASSRGAGNTEAFF.

The V call is TRBV14, the J call TRBJ2-5, with D possibly matching TRBD1 (5 bases). This CDR3 spans 13 amino acids. Trimming left V 4 bases short and J 5 bases short, with 11 bases between. CDR1 is SGHDN, CDR2 FVKESK, per germline. The CDR3 DNA follows: TGTGCCAGCAGCCGACAGATGGGGGAGACCCAGTACTTC. Its translation is CASSRQMGETQYF.

The chain joins TRBV18 to TRBJ1-2, with 12 nucleotides matching TRBD1. The V and J ends lost 2 bases and 8 bases, in that order; junction bases with no gene match: 9. Per the germline V gene, CDR1 is KGHSH and CDR2 is LQKENI. The CDR3 has 16 amino acids. The CDR3 loop is CASSPTPGQGAEGYTF. The DNA of the CDR3 is TGTGCCAGCTCACCAACACCGGGACAGGGGGCTGAAGGCTACACCTTC. The full variable domain, its missing parts supplied by reference TRBV18 and TRBJ1-2, is NAGVMQNPRHLVRRRGQEARLRCSPMKGHSHVYWYRQLPEEGLKFMVYLQKENIIDESGMPKERFSAEFPKEGPSILRIQQVVRGDSAAYFCASSPTPGQGAEGYTFGSGTRLTVV.

The chain carries TRBV7-9 and TRBJ2-7; TRBD2 aligns across 8 bases. The CDR3 covers 16 residues. Germline V gene sequence: CDR1 SEHNR, CDR2 FQNEAQ (reference sequence). J was trimmed by 3 bases and V by 0 bases; bases with no gene match: 7. CDR3 residues: CASSLAQAGVNYEQYF. Written as DNA, the CDR3 is TGTGCCAGCAGCTTAGCCCAAGCGGGAGTCAACTACGAGCAGTACTTC.

The chain carries TRBV7-9 and TRBJ2-1; 12 bases are shared with TRBD2. Germline V gene data show CDR1 as SEHNR and CDR2 as FQNEAQ (reference sequence). Unmatched junction bases numbered 7, after V lost 4 bases and J lost 9 bases. The CDR3 spans 15 residues. CDR3 loop: CASSWRLAGEVEQFF. The DNA for the CDR3 is TGTGCCAGCAGCTGGCGACTAGCGGGAGAGGTTGAGCAGTTCTTC.